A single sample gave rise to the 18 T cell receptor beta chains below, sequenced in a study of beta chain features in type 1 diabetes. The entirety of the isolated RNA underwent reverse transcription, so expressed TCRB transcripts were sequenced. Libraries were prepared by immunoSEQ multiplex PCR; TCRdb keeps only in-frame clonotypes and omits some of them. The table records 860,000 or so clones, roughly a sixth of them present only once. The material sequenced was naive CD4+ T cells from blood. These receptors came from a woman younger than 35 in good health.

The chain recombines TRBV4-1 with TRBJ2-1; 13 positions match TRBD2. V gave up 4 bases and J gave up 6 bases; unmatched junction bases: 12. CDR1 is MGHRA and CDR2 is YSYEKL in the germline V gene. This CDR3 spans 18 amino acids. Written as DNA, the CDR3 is TGCGCCAGCAGCCTCCCAACCTGGGGGACTAGCGGGATCAATGAGCAGTTCTTC. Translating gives CASSLPTWGTSGINEQFF.

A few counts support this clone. The chain's CDR3 is CASSLIVGQETQYF. DNA for the CDR3: TGTGCCAGCAGTTTAATAGTGGGCCAAGAGACCCAGTACTTC. This sequence joins TRBV28 and TRBJ2-5; D is undetermined. Looked up from germline, CDR1 is MDHEN and CDR2 is SYDVKM. CDR3 length equals 14 residues. The V end lost 2 bases, the J end lost 1 base, and 8 bases lay between the germline ends.

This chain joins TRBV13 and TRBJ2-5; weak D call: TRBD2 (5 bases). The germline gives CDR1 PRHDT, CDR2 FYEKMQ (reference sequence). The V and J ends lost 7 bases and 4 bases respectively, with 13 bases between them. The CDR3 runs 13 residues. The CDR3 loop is CASTTSWSETQYF. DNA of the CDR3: TGTGCCAGCACCACTAGTTGGTCAGAGACCCAGTACTTC.

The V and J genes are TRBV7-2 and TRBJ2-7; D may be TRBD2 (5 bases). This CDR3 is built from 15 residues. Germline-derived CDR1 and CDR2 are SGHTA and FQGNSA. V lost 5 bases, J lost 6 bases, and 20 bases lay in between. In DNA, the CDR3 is TGTGCCAGCAGCCCGAGTGCGGGTCGAACTGGCGAGCAGTACTTC. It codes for CASSPSAGRTGEQYF.

The CDR3, as DNA: TGTGCCAGCAGCAGGGAGATTGGGCTAGCGGGTGAGCAGTTCTTC. Its protein is CASSREIGLAGEQFF. The chain is built from TRBV11-1 and TRBJ2-1; 8 positions agree with TRBD2. The germline V gene encodes CDR1 SGHAT and CDR2 FQDESV (reference sequence). The junction had 12 bases not matched to a gene; V was cut back by 5 bases and J by 9 bases. CDR3 length: 15 amino acids.

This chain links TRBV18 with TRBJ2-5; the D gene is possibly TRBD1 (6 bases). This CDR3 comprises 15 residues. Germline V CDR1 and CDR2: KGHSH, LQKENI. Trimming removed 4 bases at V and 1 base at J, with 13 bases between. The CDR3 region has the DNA TGTGCCAGCTCACGATCACAGGGTGCCCAAGAGACCCAGTACTTC. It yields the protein CASSRSQGAQETQYF.

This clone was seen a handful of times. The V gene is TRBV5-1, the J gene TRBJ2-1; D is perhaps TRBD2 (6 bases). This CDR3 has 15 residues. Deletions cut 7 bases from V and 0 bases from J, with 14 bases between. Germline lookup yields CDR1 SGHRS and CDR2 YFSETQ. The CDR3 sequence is CASYWVGSSYNEQFF. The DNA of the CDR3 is TGCGCCAGCTATTGGGTCGGGAGCTCCTACAATGAGCAGTTCTTC.

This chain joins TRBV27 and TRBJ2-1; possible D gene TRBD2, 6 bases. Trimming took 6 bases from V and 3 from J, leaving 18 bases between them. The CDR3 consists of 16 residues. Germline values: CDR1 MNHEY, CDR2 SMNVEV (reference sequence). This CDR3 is CASRSAPGTYYNEQFF. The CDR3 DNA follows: TGTGCCAGCAGATCTGCCCCCGGGACTTACTACAATGAGCAGTTCTTC.

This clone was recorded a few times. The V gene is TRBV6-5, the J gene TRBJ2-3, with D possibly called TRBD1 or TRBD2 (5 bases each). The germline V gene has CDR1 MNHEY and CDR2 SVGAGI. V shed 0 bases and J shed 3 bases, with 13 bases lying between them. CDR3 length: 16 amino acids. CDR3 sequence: CASSYSWGSVTDTQYF. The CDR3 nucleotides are TGTGCCAGCAGTTACTCGTGGGGGAGCGTTACAGATACGCAGTATTTT.

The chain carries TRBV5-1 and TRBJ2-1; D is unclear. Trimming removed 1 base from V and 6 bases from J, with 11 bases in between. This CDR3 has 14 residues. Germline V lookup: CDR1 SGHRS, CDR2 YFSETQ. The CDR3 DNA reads TGCGCCAGCAGCTTGCGGGTAGGGATCAATGAGCAGTTCTTC. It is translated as CASSLRVGINEQFF. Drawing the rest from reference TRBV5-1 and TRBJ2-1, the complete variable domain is KAGVTQTPRYLIKTRGQQVTLSCSPISGHRSVSWYQQTPGQGLQFLFEYFSETQRNKGNFPGRFSGRQFSNSRSEMNVSTLELGDSALYLCASSLRVGINEQFFGPGTRLTVL.

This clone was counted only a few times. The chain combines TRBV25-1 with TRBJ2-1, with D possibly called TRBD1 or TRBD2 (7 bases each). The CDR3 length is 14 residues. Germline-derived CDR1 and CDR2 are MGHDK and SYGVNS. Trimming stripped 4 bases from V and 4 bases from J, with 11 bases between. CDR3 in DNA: TGTGCCAGCAGTGGGGGGGGACAGTACAATGAGCAGTTCTTC. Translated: CASSGGGQYNEQFF.

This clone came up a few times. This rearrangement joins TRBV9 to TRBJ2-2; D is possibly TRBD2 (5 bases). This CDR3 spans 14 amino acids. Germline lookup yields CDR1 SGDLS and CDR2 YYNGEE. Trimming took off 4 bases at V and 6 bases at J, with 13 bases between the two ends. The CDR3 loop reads CASSPRPEAGELFF. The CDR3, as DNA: TGTGCCAGCAGCCCTCGACCGGAGGCCGGGGAGCTGTTTTTT.

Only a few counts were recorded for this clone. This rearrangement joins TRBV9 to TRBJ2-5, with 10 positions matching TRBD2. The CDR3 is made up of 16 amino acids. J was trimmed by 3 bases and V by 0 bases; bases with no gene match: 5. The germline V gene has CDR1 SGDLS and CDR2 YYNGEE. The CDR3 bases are TGTGCCAGCAGCGTAGGATCTAGCGGGAGTAAAGAGACCCAGTACTTC. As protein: CASSVGSSGSKETQYF.

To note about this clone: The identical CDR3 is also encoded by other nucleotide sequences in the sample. The CDR3 DNA sequence: TGTGCCAGTAGTCTAGCGGGACCCTACGAGCAGTACTTC. Protein: CASSLAGPYEQYF. The rearrangement joins TRBV27 to TRBJ2-7; 9 bases map to TRBD2. The CDR3 runs to 13 residues. The ends lost 9 bases at V and 2 bases at J; junction bases unmatched: 5. CDR1 is MNHEY, CDR2 SMNVEV, per germline (reference sequence).

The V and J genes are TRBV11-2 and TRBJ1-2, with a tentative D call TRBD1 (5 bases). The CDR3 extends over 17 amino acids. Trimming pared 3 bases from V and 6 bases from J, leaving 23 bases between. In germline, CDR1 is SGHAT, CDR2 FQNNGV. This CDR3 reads CASSFGPRGPPMNGYTF. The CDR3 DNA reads TGTGCCAGCAGCTTTGGGCCTAGGGGTCCCCCCATGAATGGCTACACCTTC. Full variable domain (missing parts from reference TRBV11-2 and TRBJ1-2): EAGVAQSPRYKIIEKRQSVAFWCNPISGHATLYWYQQILGQGPKLLIQFQNNGVVDDSQLPKDRFSAERLKGVDSTLKIQPAKLEDSAVYLCASSFGPRGPPMNGYTFGSGTRLTVV.

This CDR3 is CASSSFSVDGNYEQYF. The DNA for the CDR3 is TGTGCCAGCAGCTCCTTCTCCGTCGACGGGAACTACGAGCAGTACTTC. This rearrangement joins TRBV11-2 to TRBJ2-7; D perhaps matches TRBD2 (5 bases). CDR3 size: 16 residues. Trimming pared 4 bases from V and 3 bases from J, leaving 19 bases between. Looked up from germline, CDR1 is SGHAT and CDR2 is FQNNGV.

The CDR3 loop is CASTTLVDRRPAFF. DNA of the CDR3: TGTGCCAGCACCACTTTAGTGGACAGGAGGCCCGCTTTCTTT. This chain connects TRBV7-9 to TRBJ1-1; 7 bases match TRBD1. Germline values: CDR1 SEHNR, CDR2 FQNEAQ (reference sequence). V lost 7 bases and J lost 11; bases outside the gene matches: 16. CDR3 length: 14 amino acids.

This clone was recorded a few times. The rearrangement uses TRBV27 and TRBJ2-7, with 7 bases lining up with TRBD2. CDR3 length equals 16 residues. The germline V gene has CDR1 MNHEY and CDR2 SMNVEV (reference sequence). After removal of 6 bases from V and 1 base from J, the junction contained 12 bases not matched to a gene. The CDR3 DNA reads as TGTGCCAGCAGGAGAGCGGGGTCCTGGCGGTCCTACGAGCAGTACTTC. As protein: CASRRAGSWRSYEQYF.